This T cell receptor beta chain is drawn from a study of T cell repertoires in aging, cancer and after chemotherapy. The CDR3 consists of 16 residues. Trimming removed 3 bases from V and 3 bases from J, with 18 bases in between. Germline loops: CDR1 ENHRY, CDR2 SYGVKD. Rearranged V-D-J TRB sequences were amplified with a mixed TRB-A/B primer pool. TCRdb ran MiXCR on the multiplex PCR reads and lists one entry per CDR3 protein. This table has under 4,500 distinct CDR3 sequences, over 25% appearing once. Amplification of TCR beta used genomic DNA extracted from peripheral blood. V and J are TRBV10-3 and TRBJ2-7; D unresolved. The material sequenced was blood. The TCR comes from a human donor in good health. CDR3 coding DNA: TGTGCCATCAGTGATCGAGCAAAGTCTGCCTTCTACGAGCAGTACTTC. It is translated as CAISDRAKSAFYEQYF.